This T cell receptor beta chain was sequenced for a study of blood T cell repertoires in COVID-19. Per germline, CDR1 SGHAT and CDR2 FQNNGV. There are 15 residues in the CDR3. The V and J ends lost 6 bases and 1 base respectively, with 16 bases between them. Per the authors' pipeline: Estimation of nucleated cell counts relied on the amplification of reference gene primers. The protocol was immunoSEQ multiplex PCR, while the TCRdb copy is restricted to in-frame clones and leaves out a portion. The V and J calls and the clone size are those of that table, but D and trimming were determined from the DNA. Here the sample spans approximately 360,000 clones, around 92% being singletons.

Sequenced sample: peripheral blood. This rearrangement joins TRBV11-2 to TRBJ2-7; D remains ambiguous. This receptor was identified in a man between 40 and 49 years old with acute or convalescent COVID-19. CDR3 amino acids: CASSSIEKPSYEQYF. CDR3 DNA sequence: TGTGCCAGCAGTTCCATTGAAAAGCCTTCCTACGAGCAGTACTTC.